This is a list of T cell receptor beta chains from one sample in a study of T cell repertoires in cytomegalovirus infection. A single record per CDR3 protein comes from TCRdb applying MiXCR to the reads. The sample has around 71,000 distinct CDR3 sequences, 35% to 45% seen once; the top ten hold roughly 93%. Antigens for these TCRs are unknown. The sample was CD8+ T cells from cultured PBMCs, taken from culture after CMV antigen stimulation. These receptors all stem from a human donor in good health (CMV status not recorded). Some clones in this sample may be carry-over from other donors' samples. Each CDR3 is given with its conserved first and last residue. Each record gives: CDR3 length, D gene, clone size, J gene, V gene, CDR3 protein, CDR3 DNA. The D gene is left open where the match is weak. Clone size, where shown, is once, few, many, or a class for clones that have expanded.

15,NA,few,TRBJ1-1,TRBV7-8,CASSLYRQANTEAFF,TGTGCCAGCAGCTTATATCGACAGGCTAACACTGAAGCTTTCTTT
16,NA,few,TRBJ2-3,TRBV11-2,CASSSTYGAVMDTQYF,TGTGCCAGCAGCTCGACCTACGGGGCAGTCATGGATACGCAGTATTTT
15,TRBD2,NA,TRBJ2-7,TRBV6-1,CAHGGTSGGAHEQYF,TGTGCCCACGGGGGGACTAGCGGGGGGGCCCACGAGCAGTACTTC
15,NA,NA,TRBJ2-1,TRBV7-8,CASSMGQGAYNEQFF,TGTGCCAGCAGCATGGGACAAGGCGCCTACAATGAGCAGTTCTTC
17,TRBD1,few,TRBJ1-6,TRBV27,CASSQGTGFSYNSPLHF,TGTGCCAGCAGCCAAGGGACAGGCTTCTCCTATAATTCACCCCTCCACTTT
16,NA,many,TRBJ2-7,TRBV7-6,CASSPESGFSSYEQYF,TGTGCCAGCAGCCCAGAATCGGGGTTTAGCTCCTACGAGCAGTACTTC
14,NA,few,TRBJ2-3,TRBV7-2,CASSLAVAVDTQYF,TGTGCCAGCAGCTTAGCGGTAGCGGTCGATACGCAGTATTTT
15,TRBD2,NA,TRBJ2-1,TRBV5-4,CASSLEGSGGNEQFF,TGTGCCAGCAGCTTGGAGGGAAGCGGGGGGAATGAGCAGTTCTTC
14,NA,NA,TRBJ1-2,TRBV5-4,CASSLGTLGYGYTF,TGTGCCAGCAGCCTCGGGACCTTGGGGTATGGCTACACCTTC
13,NA,few,TRBJ2-7,TRBV6-2/TRBV6-3,CASSYVSPDEQYF,TGTGCCAGCAGTTACGTCTCCCCTGACGAGCAGTACTTC
13,NA,few,TRBJ1-5,TRBV15,CATSRDLTQPQHF,TGTGCCACCAGCAGAGATCTGACTCAGCCCCAGCATTTT
16,TRBD2,NA,TRBJ2-1,TRBV20-1,CSAREPAGVSYNEQFF,TGCAGTGCTAGAGAACCAGCGGGGGTGTCCTACAATGAGCAGTTCTTC
15,NA,NA,TRBJ1-1,TRBV6-5,CASSTRQDLNTEAFF,TGTGCCAGCAGCACCCGACAGGATCTGAACACTGAAGCTTTCTTT
12,NA,few,TRBJ2-2,TRBV7-2,CASSFDTGELFF,TGTGCCAGCAGCTTCGACACCGGGGAGCTGTTTTTT
15,NA,NA,TRBJ1-1,TRBV11-1,CASSLSPGGNTEAFF,TGTGCCAGCAGCTTAAGCCCGGGTGGCAACACTGAAGCTTTCTTT
14,NA,NA,TRBJ2-7,TRBV27,CASSFSLQGGEQYF,TGTGCCAGCAGTTTTTCGTTACAGGGCGGCGAGCAGTACTTC
16,TRBD2,many,TRBJ2-3,TRBV28,CASSPVWGGKTDTQYF,TGTGCCAGCAGCCCCGTGTGGGGGGGTAAAACAGATACGCAGTATTTT
12,TRBD1,few,TRBJ2-1,TRBV5-4,CASSRTGYEQFF,TGTGCCAGCAGCCGGACAGGGTATGAGCAGTTCTTC
16,TRBD1,few,TRBJ2-2,TRBV7-8,CASSLGQGHTTGELFF,TGTGCCAGCAGCCTCGGACAGGGACATACGACCGGGGAGCTGTTTTTT
14,NA,NA,TRBJ2-7,TRBV7-9,CASSLGNKPYEQYF,TGTGCCAGCAGCTTAGGCAACAAACCCTACGAGCAGTACTTC
16,TRBD2,NA,TRBJ2-1,TRBV4-1,CASSQDPSGDYNEQFF,TGCGCCAGCAGCCAAGACCCCAGCGGGGATTACAATGAGCAGTTCTTC
19,TRBD2,NA,TRBJ2-3,TRBV28,CASSPSTSGGHYSTDTQYF,TGTGCCAGCAGTCCGTCGACTAGCGGGGGCCATTATAGCACAGATACGCAGTATTTT
19,NA,few,TRBJ2-1,TRBV7-6,CASSLRKGLTASPNDEQFF,TGTGCCAGCAGCCTCAGAAAGGGTTTGACTGCGTCTCCAAATGATGAGCAGTTCTTC
15,TRBD2,NA,TRBJ2-3,TRBV7-9,CASTHTGTNTDTQYF,TGTGCCAGCACCCACACCGGGACTAACACAGATACGCAGTATTTT
17,TRBD2,NA,TRBJ2-2,TRBV12-3/TRBV12-4,CASSLNGAGGNAGELFF,TGTGCCAGCAGTTTAAATGGAGCGGGGGGGAACGCCGGGGAGCTGTTTTTT
14,TRBD1,NA,TRBJ2-7,TRBV12-3/TRBV12-4,CASSLGTATYEQYF,TGTGCCAGCAGCTTGGGGACAGCTACCTACGAGCAGTACTTC